The following is a T cell receptor beta chain sequence with its context. This entry belongs to a study of T cell repertoires in cytomegalovirus infection. V was cut by 7 bases and J by 0 bases, with 14 bases left in between. The CDR3 is 15 residues long. In TCRdb, the reads were re-called with MiXCR into one record per CDR3 protein. Counted here are around 530,000 distinct CDR3 sequences, about 30% occurring once; the ten biggest clones make up around 13%. The clonotype originates from a human donor in good health (CMV status not recorded). Some clones in this sample may be carry-over from other donors' samples. Input material: PBMCs. The V gene is TRBV12-3 or TRBV12-4, the J gene TRBJ2-3; the D gene is possibly TRBD2 (6 bases). Here the CDR3 reads CASTASSGSTDTQYF. In nucleotides, the CDR3 is TGTGCCAGCACCGCGTCGAGCGGGAGCACAGATACGCAGTATTTT.